This T cell receptor beta chain was identified in a study of shared clonotypes between healthy human individuals. The CDR3 is 13 residues long. Germline CDR1 reads KGHSH; CDR2 reads LQKENI. Trimming cost V 1 base and J 6 bases, with 10 bases left between them. A CD45RA-negative memory subset and a CD45RA+ naive subset were separated from the CD4+ cells. A deep-level run was used for the assay. Generated by immunoSEQ multiplex PCR, the TCRdb table keeps only in-frame clones and is missing some. Found here are over 400,000 clones, roughly 95% of them singletons; the top ten hold around 0.067%. Broader study findings: A generally larger estimated richness was seen in naive subsets than in memory subsets. The generation probabilities recorded for non-shared clonotypes fell below those of clonotypes shared by all four donors.

This clone showed up just a few times. Its antigen is undetermined. This chain connects TRBV18 to TRBJ2-7; D gene uncertain. The TCR comes from a woman in her twenties or thirties in good health. The sequenced material came from naive CD4+ T cells sorted from blood. The subset here: CD45RA+ positively selected. The CDR3 loop reads CASSPLPLGEQYF. The CDR3 DNA sequence: TGTGCCAGCTCACCACTGCCTCTAGGCGAGCAGTACTTC.